This record looks at one TCR beta chain sequence and its context. Its antigen is still unknown. The trim removed 4 bases at V and 1 base at J, leaving 4 bases unmatched. The CDR3 totals 15 residues. Per the germline V gene, CDR1 is SGHTA and CDR2 is FQGNSA. Treatment in this sample: approximately 11-day PBMC culture with coronavirus spike peptide pools or control peptides (ViraFEST assay). The authors cultured roughly 1.9 million PBMCs per well with 8.5 to 10 IU/ml IL-2 and about 9.4 ug/ml peptide pools. Cultured CD4+ T cell DNA underwent sequencing with the Oncomine TCR Beta short-read assay. In this case, cultured CD4+ T cells provided the extracted genomic DNA. TCRdb re-derived calls from the PCR reads in MiXCR, one entry per CDR3 protein. The sample lists roughly 18,000 distinct CDR3 sequences; less than 85% were seen once. This entry comes from a study of vaccination and CD4 T cells after COVID-19.

Material for sequencing was CD4+ T cells from blood, cultured in vitro. The chain couples TRBV7-2 to TRBJ2-5; TRBD2 agrees at 9 bases. The origin of this receptor is a human donor who had recovered from COVID-19. CDR3 nucleotide sequence: TGTGCCAGCAGCTCCCCGGGACTAGCCCAAGAGACCCAGTACTTC. Its translation is CASSSPGLAQETQYF.